This TCR beta chain originates from a study of blood T cell repertoires in COVID-19. For the study at large: Italy, Spain and the United States were the sources of the convalescent and acute COVID-19 samples. Sources were T cells, B-cell-depleted T cells, or PBMCs; the material itself was cDNA or gDNA.

TCRdb's copy holds only in-frame clones and misses some; the assay was immunoSEQ multiplex PCR. The repertoire holds some 60,000 clones, with almost 90% as singletons. The sample comprised peripheral blood. The receptor's source is a man in his 60s with acute or convalescent COVID-19.

In DNA form, the CDR3 reads TGTGCCAGCAGTTTGTTAGGGGCTCGCGAGCAGTACTTC. Amino acid sequence: CASSLLGAREQYF. The chain employs TRBV28 and TRBJ2-7, with a tentative D call TRBD1 (5 bases). Germline V gene sequence: CDR1 MDHEN, CDR2 SYDVKM. This CDR3 is built from 13 residues. The V end lost 3 bases, the J end lost 6 bases, and 12 bases lay between the germline ends.